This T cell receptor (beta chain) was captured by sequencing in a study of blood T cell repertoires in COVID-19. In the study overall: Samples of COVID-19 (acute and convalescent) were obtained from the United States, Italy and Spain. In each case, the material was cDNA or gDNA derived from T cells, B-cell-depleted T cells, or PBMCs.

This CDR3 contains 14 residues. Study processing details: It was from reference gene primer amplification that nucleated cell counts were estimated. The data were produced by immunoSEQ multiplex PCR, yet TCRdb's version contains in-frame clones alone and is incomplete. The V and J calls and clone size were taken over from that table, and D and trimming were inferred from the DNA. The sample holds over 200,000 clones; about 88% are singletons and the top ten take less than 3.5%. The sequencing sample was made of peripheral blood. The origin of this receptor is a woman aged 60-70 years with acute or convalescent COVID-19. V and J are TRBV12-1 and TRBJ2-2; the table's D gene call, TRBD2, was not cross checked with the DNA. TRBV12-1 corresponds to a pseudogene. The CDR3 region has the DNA TGTGCCAGCAGCTTTGACCTAGCCCCCGGGGAGCTGTTTTTT. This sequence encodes CASSFDLAPGELFF.